The T cell receptor (beta chain) described here comes from a study of cytomegalovirus exposure and HLA in healthy donors. PCR used 60 Vbeta primers and 13 Jbeta primers. Profiling relied on immunoSEQ multiplex PCR, and the TCRdb table lists in-frame clones only, not all of them. Of under 200,000 clones listed, roughly 80% are singletons. CDR1 and CDR2 (germline): SGHAT, FQNNGV. Unmatched junction bases numbered 9, after V lost 3 bases and J lost 9 bases. The CDR3 sequence is 14 residues long. The source of this sequence is a female donor in good health and CMV-seronegative. Sequenced sample: PBMCs. The chain has TRBV11-2 and TRBJ1-1; the match to TRBD1 covers 8 bases. The CDR3: CASSLGQAKIKAFF. The CDR3 nucleotides read TGTGCCAGCAGCTTGGGACAGGCGAAAATTAAAGCTTTCTTT.